This T cell receptor (beta chain) comes out of a study of identical twins. This clonotype was detected ten times or more. In TCRdb, the 5' RACE reads were re-called with MiXCR into one record per CDR3 protein. Of around 140,000 distinct CDR3 sequences in the sample, 3% to 4% were seen once. The V and J ends lost 1 base and 1 base respectively, with 7 bases between them. The CDR3 loop spans 15 amino acids. This sequence joins TRBV12-3 or TRBV12-4 and TRBJ2-2; D is possibly TRBD2 (5 bases). The sample taken for sequencing was memory T cells sorted from blood. The TCR originated in a man aged 18 to 29 in good health. This chain's CDR3 is CASSLVGRNTGELFF. The DNA for the CDR3 is TGTGCCAGCAGTTTAGTTGGGAGGAACACCGGGGAGCTGTTTTTT.